The T cell receptor (beta chain) under discussion was sequenced for a study of T-cell reconstitution after alpha-beta-depleted transplantation in children. Unique molecular identifiers tagged the TCRbeta library. Each CDR3 protein is one row after TCRdb ran MiXCR on the PCR reads. The profile covers around 300,000 distinct CDR3 sequences, with roughly 7.8% appearing a single time and approximately 8.2% taken by the ten largest. Germline-derived CDR1 and CDR2 are MDHEN and SYDVKM. The CDR3 has 15 amino acids. With V trimmed by 7 bases and J by 2 bases, 10 bases remained unmatched. This clonotype was detected ten times or more. Its antigen is still unknown. Findings and limits, study-wide: Most T-cell counts and diversity one year after the transplant came from T cells that were newly produced. Reportedly, alpha-beta T cells present about two months post-transplant originated from several hundred expanded clones of graft origin. Surviving recipient T cells and thymic progenitors underlay high day-60 TCRbeta diversity in some patients.

Specimen: peripheral blood, collected 360 days after TCRalphabeta/CD19-depleted stem cell transplant. The receptor was isolated from a female patient aged 2-10 years who had a stem cell transplant for Fanconi anemia, so the T cells may come from the graft donor. The gene calls are TRBV28 and TRBJ2-7; TRBD1 matches 8 bases. The CDR3 protein is CASMSPGQATYEQYF. In DNA, the CDR3 is TGTGCCAGCATGAGCCCGGGACAGGCGACCTACGAGCAGTACTTC.